The clone carrying this T cell receptor (beta chain) was seen only once. Sequenced by immunoSEQ multiplex PCR; TCRdb stores in-frame clones only, minus some. The sample includes approximately 300,000 clones, 80% to 95% of them seen just once. These data come from a study of blood T cell repertoires in COVID-19. On the study more broadly: Sites in the United States, Italy and Spain provided acute and convalescent COVID-19 samples. PBMCs, B-cell-depleted T cells, or T cells provided the cDNA or gDNA that made up the material.

The trim removed 0 bases at V and 4 bases at J, leaving 0 bases unmatched. The CDR3 has 14 amino acids. Germline assignment: CDR1 SGHRS and CDR2 YFSETQ. This TCR was recovered from a woman aged 30 to 39 with COVID-19, enrolled during active disease. The chain uses TRBV5-1 and TRBJ2-7, with 11 positions matching TRBD2. Sequencing was carried out using peripheral blood. The CDR3, as DNA: TGCGCCAGCAGCTTGGCTAGCGGGAGGTACGAGCAGTACTTC. Translated: CASSLASGRYEQYF.